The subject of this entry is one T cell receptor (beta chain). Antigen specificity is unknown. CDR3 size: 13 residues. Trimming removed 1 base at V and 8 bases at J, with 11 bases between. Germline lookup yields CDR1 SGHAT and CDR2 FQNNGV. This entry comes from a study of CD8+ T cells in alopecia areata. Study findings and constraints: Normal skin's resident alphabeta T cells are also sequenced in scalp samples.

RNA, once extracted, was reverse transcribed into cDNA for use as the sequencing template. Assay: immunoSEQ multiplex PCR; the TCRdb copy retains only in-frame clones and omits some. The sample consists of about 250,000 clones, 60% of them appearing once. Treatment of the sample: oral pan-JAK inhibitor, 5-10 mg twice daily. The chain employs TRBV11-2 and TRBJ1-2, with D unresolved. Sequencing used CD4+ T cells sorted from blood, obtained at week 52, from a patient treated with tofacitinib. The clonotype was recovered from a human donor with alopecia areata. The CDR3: CASSLVLGGGYTF. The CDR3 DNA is TGTGCCAGCAGCTTAGTTCTGGGTGGCGGCTACACCTTC.